These T cell receptor beta chains were read from a single sample in a study of TIL therapy for anti-PD-1-resistant metastatic lung cancer. Clones were read by immunoSEQ multiplex PCR, and TCRdb kept only the in-frame ones, dropping some. This sample has fewer than 60,000 clones, with 65% to 90% found just once. The specimen was blood, collected at baseline. These receptors were taken from a person between 25 and 80 years old with non-small cell lung cancer. The CDR3 runs from the conserved cysteine through the conserved F or W. Fields, in order: clone size, V gene, J gene, CDR3 protein. The size of a clone is reported for some rows only, either as once, few or many, or as a class for expanded clones.

clone size: -; V gene: TRBV27; J gene: TRBJ2-1; CDR3 protein: CASSYKSSYNEQFF
clone size: -; V gene: TRBV28; J gene: TRBJ2-7; CDR3 protein: CASSLRWGLAESSYEQYF
clone size: -; V gene: TRBV18; J gene: TRBJ2-5; CDR3 protein: CASSPGATETQYF
clone size: -; V gene: TRBV29-1; J gene: TRBJ2-5; CDR3 protein: CSVDVQGETQYF
clone size: -; V gene: TRBV9; J gene: TRBJ1-1; CDR3 protein: CASSPGQGTEAFF
clone size: -; V gene: TRBV6-6; J gene: TRBJ2-3; CDR3 protein: CASSSGGRADTQYF
clone size: -; V gene: TRBV4-3; J gene: TRBJ2-5; CDR3 protein: CASSQGVGDQETQYF
clone size: -; V gene: TRBV29-1; J gene: TRBJ2-2; CDR3 protein: CSVVAGGNTGELFF
clone size: -; V gene: TRBV18; J gene: TRBJ2-5; CDR3 protein: CASSPQEETQYF
clone size: few; V gene: TRBV19; J gene: TRBJ2-2; CDR3 protein: CASRGLAGNTGELFF
clone size: -; V gene: TRBV7-9; J gene: TRBJ2-7; CDR3 protein: CASSLGDRTSYEQYF
clone size: -; V gene: TRBV6-2/TRBV6-3; J gene: TRBJ2-7; CDR3 protein: CASSQRSRQGEGEQYF
clone size: -; V gene: TRBV9; J gene: TRBJ1-2; CDR3 protein: CASSSHRVPNGYTF
clone size: -; V gene: TRBV7-8; J gene: TRBJ1-2; CDR3 protein: CASSWGGLRQGYTF
clone size: -; V gene: TRBV7-9; J gene: TRBJ2-7; CDR3 protein: CASSLTRDNYEQYF
clone size: few; V gene: TRBV5-6; J gene: TRBJ2-7; CDR3 protein: CASSMGDLYEQYF
clone size: -; V gene: TRBV12-3/TRBV12-4; J gene: TRBJ1-2; CDR3 protein: CASSVQGRWGYTF
clone size: once; V gene: TRBV6-5; J gene: TRBJ1-3; CDR3 protein: CATQGVYSGNTIYF
clone size: -; V gene: TRBV11-3; J gene: TRBJ2-2; CDR3 protein: CASRGAGAGELFF
clone size: -; V gene: TRBV3-1/TRBV3-2; J gene: TRBJ2-1; CDR3 protein: CASSQGPSGNEQFF
clone size: -; V gene: TRBV29-1; J gene: TRBJ1-1; CDR3 protein: CSVEEGGTGRTEAFF
clone size: -; V gene: TRBV29-1; J gene: TRBJ2-5; CDR3 protein: CSVTYGLVRTQETQYF
clone size: -; V gene: TRBV30; J gene: TRBJ2-3; CDR3 protein: CAWSVSRTSGGILDTQYF
clone size: once; V gene: TRBV11-2; J gene: TRBJ2-4; CDR3 protein: CASSPNLGQGAAKNIQYF
clone size: -; V gene: TRBV5-1; J gene: TRBJ1-6; CDR3 protein: CASSLDGSSYNSPLHF
clone size: -; V gene: TRBV18; J gene: TRBJ2-3; CDR3 protein: CASSPPSTDTQYF
clone size: -; V gene: TRBV24-1; J gene: TRBJ2-2; CDR3 protein: CATSDGGGNTGELFF
clone size: -; V gene: TRBV7-6; J gene: TRBJ1-5; CDR3 protein: CASSLVVGNDQPQHF
clone size: -; V gene: TRBV9; J gene: TRBJ2-7; CDR3 protein: CASSAGGTYSYEQYF
clone size: -; V gene: TRBV5-4; J gene: TRBJ2-3; CDR3 protein: CASSLRTSATTDTQYF
clone size: -; V gene: TRBV7-2; J gene: TRBJ2-2; CDR3 protein: CASSFTRWNTGELFF
clone size: -; V gene: TRBV30; J gene: TRBJ1-5; CDR3 protein: CAWGLDQPQHF
clone size: -; V gene: TRBV2; J gene: TRBJ1-3; CDR3 protein: CASSEAWAAGNTIYF
clone size: -; V gene: TRBV4-3; J gene: TRBJ1-2; CDR3 protein: CASSQDTGRLGYTF
clone size: -; V gene: TRBV19; J gene: TRBJ2-7; CDR3 protein: CASSIVGSGRPYEQYF
clone size: -; V gene: TRBV30; J gene: TRBJ2-1; CDR3 protein: CAWSVNQVGEQFF
clone size: -; V gene: TRBV18; J gene: TRBJ2-5; CDR3 protein: CASSPPSAQETQYF
clone size: -; V gene: TRBV24-1; J gene: TRBJ2-1; CDR3 protein: CATSDHPTRGYNEQFF
clone size: -; V gene: TRBV9; J gene: TRBJ2-3; CDR3 protein: CASSVEPTTDTQYF